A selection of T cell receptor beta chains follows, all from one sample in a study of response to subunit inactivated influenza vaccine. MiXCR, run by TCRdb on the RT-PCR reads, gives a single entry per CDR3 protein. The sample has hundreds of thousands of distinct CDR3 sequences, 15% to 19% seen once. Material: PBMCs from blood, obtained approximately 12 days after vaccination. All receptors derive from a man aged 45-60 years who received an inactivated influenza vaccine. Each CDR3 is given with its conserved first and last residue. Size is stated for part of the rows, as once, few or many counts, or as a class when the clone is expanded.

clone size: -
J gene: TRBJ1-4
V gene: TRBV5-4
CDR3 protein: CASSGGGSANEKLFF

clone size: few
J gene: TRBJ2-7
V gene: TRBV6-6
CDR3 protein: CASRYRGYEQYF

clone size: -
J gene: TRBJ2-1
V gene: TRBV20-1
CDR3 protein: CSAKGTSSYNEQFF

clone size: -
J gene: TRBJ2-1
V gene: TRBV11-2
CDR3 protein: CASSPRVAGTLTDNEQFF

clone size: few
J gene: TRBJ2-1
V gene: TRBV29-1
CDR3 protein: CSVERAGGYNEQFF

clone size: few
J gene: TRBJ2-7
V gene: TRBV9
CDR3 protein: CASDGGYEQYF

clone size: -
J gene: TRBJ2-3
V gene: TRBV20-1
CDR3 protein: CSARDPGGRNRDTQYF

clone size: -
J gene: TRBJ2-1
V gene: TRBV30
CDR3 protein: CAWARVGEQFF

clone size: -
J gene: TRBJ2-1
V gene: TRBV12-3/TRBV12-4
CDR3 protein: CASSFYRLRAGDNEQFF

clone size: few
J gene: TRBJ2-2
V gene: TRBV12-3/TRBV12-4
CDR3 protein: CASSHHRGRDGTGELFF

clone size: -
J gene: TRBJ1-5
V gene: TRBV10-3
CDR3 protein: CAPRQGQGQPQHF

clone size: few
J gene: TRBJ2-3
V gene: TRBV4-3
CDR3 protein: CASSHEYPGHSTDTQYF

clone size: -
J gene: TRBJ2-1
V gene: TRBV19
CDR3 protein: CASSTQQVYNEQFF

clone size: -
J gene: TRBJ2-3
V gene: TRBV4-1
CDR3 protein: CASSPRTAVSTDTQYF

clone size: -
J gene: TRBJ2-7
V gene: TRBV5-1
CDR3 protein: CASSLTSGTPYEQYF

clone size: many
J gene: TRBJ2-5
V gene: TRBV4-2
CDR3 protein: CASSQGALETQYF

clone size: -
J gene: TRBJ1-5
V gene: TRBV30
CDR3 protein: CAWSVRDGNQPQHF

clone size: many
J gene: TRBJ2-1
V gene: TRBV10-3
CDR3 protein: CAISDTDNEQFF

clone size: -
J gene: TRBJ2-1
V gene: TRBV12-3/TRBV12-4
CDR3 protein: CASSRFSGRLYEQFF

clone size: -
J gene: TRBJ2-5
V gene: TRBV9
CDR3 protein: CASSAGTVYQETQYF

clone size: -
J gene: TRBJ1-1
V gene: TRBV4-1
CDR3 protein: CASSQEGGKAFF

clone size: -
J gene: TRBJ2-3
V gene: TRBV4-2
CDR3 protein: CASSQAVTGGATDTQYF

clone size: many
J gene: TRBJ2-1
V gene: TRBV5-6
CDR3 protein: CASSSPPVGIGQFF

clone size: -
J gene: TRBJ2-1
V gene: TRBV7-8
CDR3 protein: CASSTSPSSYNEQFF